This section outlines one TCR beta chain sequence together with its context. The data stem from a study of blood T cell repertoires in COVID-19. On the study more broadly: COVID-19 samples, acute and convalescent, were from the United States, Italy and Spain. PBMCs, B-cell-depleted T cells, or T cells were the source of the cDNA or gDNA that made up the material.

In the study's own analysis: The assay estimated nucleated cells by amplifying reference gene primers. Some clones are missing from TCRdb's copy, which holds only in-frame ones; the method was immunoSEQ multiplex PCR. V, J and clone size were drawn from that table, and D and trimming were deduced from the DNA. The data show about 80,000 clones, 70% to 90% seen once. The CDR3 extends over 13 amino acids. V gave up 2 bases and J gave up 8 bases; unmatched junction bases: 4. CDR1 SGHTA and CDR2 FQGNSA come from the germline V gene. The TCR sequence derives from a woman older than 75 with acute or convalescent COVID-19. This chain connects TRBV7-2 to TRBJ1-2, with 8 bases fitting TRBD1. The sequencing sample was made of peripheral blood. The CDR3 DNA follows: TGTGCCAGCAGCTTACAGGGGGCTTTGGGCTACACCTTC. Its translation is CASSLQGALGYTF.